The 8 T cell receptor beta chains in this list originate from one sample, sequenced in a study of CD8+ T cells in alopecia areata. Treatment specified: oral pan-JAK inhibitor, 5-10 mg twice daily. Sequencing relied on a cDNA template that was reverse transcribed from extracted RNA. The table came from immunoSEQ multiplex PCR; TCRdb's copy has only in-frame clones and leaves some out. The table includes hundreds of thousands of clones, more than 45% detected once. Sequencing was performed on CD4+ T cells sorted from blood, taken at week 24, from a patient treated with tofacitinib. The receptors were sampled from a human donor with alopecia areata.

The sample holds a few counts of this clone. The CDR3 loop reads CASSHPVGNTQYF. In nucleotides, the CDR3 is TGTGCCAGCAGCCACCCAGTGGGGAATACGCAGTATTTT. The chain uses TRBV7-2 and TRBJ2-3; D is unresolved. The CDR3 contains 13 residues. From germline, CDR1 is SGHTA and CDR2 FQGNSA. V shed 5 bases and J shed 7 bases, with 13 bases lying between them.

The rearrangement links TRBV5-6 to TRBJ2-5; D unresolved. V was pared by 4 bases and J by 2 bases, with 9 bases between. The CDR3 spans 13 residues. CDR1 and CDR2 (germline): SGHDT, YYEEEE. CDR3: CASSPDRQETQYF. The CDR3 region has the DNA TGTGCCAGCAGCCCCGATCGGCAAGAGACCCAGTACTTC. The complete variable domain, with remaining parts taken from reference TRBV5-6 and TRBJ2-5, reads DAGVTQSPTHLIKTRGQQVTLRCSPKSGHDTVSWYQQALGQGPQFIFQYYEEEERQRGNFPDRFSGHQFPNYSSELNVNALLLGDSALYLCASSPDRQETQYFGPGTRLLVL.

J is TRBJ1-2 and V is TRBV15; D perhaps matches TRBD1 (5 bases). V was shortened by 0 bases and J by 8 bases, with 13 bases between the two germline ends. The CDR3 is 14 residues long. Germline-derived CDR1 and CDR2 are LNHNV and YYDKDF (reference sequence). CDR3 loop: CATSRDVGAGGYTF. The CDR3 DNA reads TGTGCCACCAGCAGAGATGTCGGGGCAGGGGGCTACACCTTC.

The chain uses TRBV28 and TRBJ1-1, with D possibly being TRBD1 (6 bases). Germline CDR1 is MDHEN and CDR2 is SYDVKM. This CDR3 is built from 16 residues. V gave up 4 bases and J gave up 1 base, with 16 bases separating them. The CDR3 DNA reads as TGTGCCAGCAGTTCCCCCCAGCGGGACAAGAACACTGAAGCTTTCTTT. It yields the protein CASSSPQRDKNTEAFF.

CDR3 sequence (DNA): TGTGCCAGCGGGGACAGTCCCCTAGAGCAGTACTTC. It codes for CASGDSPLEQYF. This chain joins TRBV9 and TRBJ2-7; 7 positions match TRBD1. The CDR3 is 12 amino acids. V dropped 7 bases and J dropped 7; count of bases not matched to a gene: 8. Germline V lookup: CDR1 SGDLS, CDR2 YYNGEE.

The CDR3 DNA is TGTGCCAGCAGTACTGAGACTAGCGGGGTGTACGAGCAGTACTTC. This encodes CASSTETSGVYEQYF. This chain links TRBV6-1 with TRBJ2-7; 11 bases line up with TRBD2. This CDR3 is 15 amino acids long. Germline CDR1 is MNHNS and CDR2 is SASEGT. V shed 5 bases and J 4 bases; nucleotides not matched to a gene: 7.

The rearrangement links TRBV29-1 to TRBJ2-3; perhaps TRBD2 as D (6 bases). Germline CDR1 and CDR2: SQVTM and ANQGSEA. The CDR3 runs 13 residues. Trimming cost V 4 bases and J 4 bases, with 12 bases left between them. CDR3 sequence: CSVGISGADTQYF. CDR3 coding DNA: TGCAGCGTTGGGATTAGCGGCGCAGATACGCAGTATTTT.

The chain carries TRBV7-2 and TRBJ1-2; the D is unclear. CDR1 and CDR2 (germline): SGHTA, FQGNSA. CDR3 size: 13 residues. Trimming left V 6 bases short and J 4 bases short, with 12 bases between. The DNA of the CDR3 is TGTGCCAGCAGTTTGGCCCTTTCCTATGGCTACACCTTC. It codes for CASSLALSYGYTF.